These T cell receptor beta chains were read from a single sample in a study of OX40 agonist ivuxolimab in advanced cancers. Produced via immunoSEQ multiplex PCR; TCRdb's table is partial and in-frame only. The repertoire has some 46,000 clones, over 70% of them found once; the top ten carry 3% to 4%. The sequenced sample was CD4+ or CD8+ T cells sorted from blood, obtained in a trial of the OX40 agonist ivuxolimab. The receptors come from an adult with an advanced solid tumor such as melanoma, head and neck, liver or kidney cancer. Each CDR3 is given with its conserved first and last residue.

TRBV11-3	CASSLGQGIGEQFF
TRBV5-1	CASSLSGFGTEAFF
TRBV12-5	CASGLVPGRGTNSPLHF
TRBV5-5	CASSTWSDTEAFF
TRBV7-8	CASSAGRWTGAAGEYF
TRBV7-2	CASSRNYRGLLNTEAFF
TRBV6-6	CASSTRTGRAYGYTF
TRBV19	CASSRDRFYEQYF
TRBV15	CATSRGPPNTGELFF
TRBV6-5	CASSYMGQFSNYGYTF
TRBV5-1	CASSLYSGNTIYF
TRBV9	CASSPLQGTDTQYF
TRBV23-1	CASSQAGGHSNQPQHF
TRBV7-2	CASSWTGGRGYYGYTF
TRBV5-4	CASSPLAGGRMSSEQFF
TRBV6-6	CASSERQGWQPQHF
TRBV5-1	CASSQSTSGGQETQYF
TRBV5-1	CASSPGTRRAGELFF
TRBV4-1	CASSQELGRTGGNQPQHF
TRBV27	CASSLDRGEQFF
TRBV5-1	CASSLATRGLAGGSYEQYF
TRBV4-1	CASSQVGQGARTGELFF
TRBV28	CASSPIDQSGNTIYF
TRBV5-1	CASSLTSGGADTQYF
TRBV7-2	CASSLVLGNSPLHF
TRBV7-3	CASSLGTGSGANVLTF
TRBV19	CASRAGEYGYTF
TRBV5-5	CASRLGQGIYEQYF
TRBV4-3	CASSQDGGGSPLHF
TRBV2	CASRQGADTQYF
TRBV27	CASGAGLYNEQFF
TRBV7-2	CASSLDGGSYNEQFF
TRBV2	CASSDPGLDNEQFF
TRBV5-6	CASSPGGRTEAFF
TRBV18	CASSPLAGREETQYF
TRBV10-3	CAISEGPPGGQPQHF
TRBV19	CASSRGTGSNYGYTF
TRBV14	CASSQVWTGELFF